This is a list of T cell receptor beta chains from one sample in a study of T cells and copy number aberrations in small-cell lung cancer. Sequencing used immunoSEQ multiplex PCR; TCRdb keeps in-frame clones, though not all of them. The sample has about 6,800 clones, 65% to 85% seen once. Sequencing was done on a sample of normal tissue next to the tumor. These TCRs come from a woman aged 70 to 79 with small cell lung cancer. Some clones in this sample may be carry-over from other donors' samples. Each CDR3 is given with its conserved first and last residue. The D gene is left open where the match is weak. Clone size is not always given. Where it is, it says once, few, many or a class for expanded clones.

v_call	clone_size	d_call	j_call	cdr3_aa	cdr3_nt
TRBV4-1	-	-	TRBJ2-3	CASSHQAGHSTDTQYF	TGCGCCAGCAGCCATCAAGCGGGCCATAGCACAGATACGCAGTATTTT
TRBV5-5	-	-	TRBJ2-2	CASSFTGNTGELFF	TGTGCCAGCAGCTTTACGGGGAACACCGGGGAGCTGTTTTTT
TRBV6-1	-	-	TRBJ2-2	CASSDAQGGTGELFF	TGTGCCAGCAGTGACGCACAGGGCGGCACCGGGGAGCTGTTTTTT
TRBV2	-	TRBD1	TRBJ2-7	CASSADRSSYEQYF	TGTGCCAGCAGCGCGGACAGGAGCTCCTACGAGCAGTACTTC
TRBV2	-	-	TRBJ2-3	CASRIGRSTDTQYF	TGTGCCAGCAGAATAGGACGGAGCACAGATACGCAGTATTTT
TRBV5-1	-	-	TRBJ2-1	CASSFDTRLNEQFF	TGCGCCAGCAGCTTCGACACACGGTTGAATGAGCAGTTCTTC
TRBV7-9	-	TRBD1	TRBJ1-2	CASSWTGEMEGYTF	TGTGCCAGCAGCTGGACAGGGGAAATGGAGGGCTACACCTTC
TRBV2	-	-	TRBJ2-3	CASSVFPSADTQYF	TGTGCCAGCAGTGTGTTCCCCTCGGCAGATACGCAGTATTTT
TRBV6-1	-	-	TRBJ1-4	CASSIQGGYEKLFF	TGTGCCAGCAGCATACAGGGCGGGTATGAAAAACTGTTTTTT
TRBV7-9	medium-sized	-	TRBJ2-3	CASSVRAGESTDTQYF	TGTGCCAGCAGCGTCCGAGCGGGTGAGAGCACAGATACGCAGTATTTT
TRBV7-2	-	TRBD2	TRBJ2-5	CASSWTSGITETQYF	TGTGCCAGCAGTTGGACTAGCGGGATAACAGAGACCCAGTACTTC
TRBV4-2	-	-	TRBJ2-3	CASSQGDRARDTQYF	TGTGCCAGCAGCCAAGGAGATAGGGCGCGAGATACGCAGTATTTT
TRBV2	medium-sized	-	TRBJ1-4	CASSPYRVNEKLFF	TGTGCCAGCAGTCCTTACAGGGTTAATGAAAAACTGTTTTTT
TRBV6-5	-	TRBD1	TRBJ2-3	CASSYHRGMGTDTQYF	TGTGCCAGCAGTTACCACAGGGGAATGGGCACAGATACGCAGTATTTT
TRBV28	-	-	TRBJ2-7	CASSSDRWGYEQYF	TGTGCCAGCAGTTCAGACAGGTGGGGCTACGAGCAGTACTTC
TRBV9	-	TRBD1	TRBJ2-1	CASSVAGQGDEQFF	TGTGCCAGCAGCGTAGCCGGACAGGGGGATGAGCAGTTCTTC
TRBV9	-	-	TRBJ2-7	CASSESLGGTYEQYF	TGTGCCAGCAGCGAATCTCTCGGGGGAACCTACGAGCAGTACTTC
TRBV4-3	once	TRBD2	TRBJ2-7	CASSQEHTSVPYEQYF	TGCGCCAGCAGCCAAGAACATACTAGCGTGCCCTACGAGCAGTACTTC
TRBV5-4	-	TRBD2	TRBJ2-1	CASSGGLAGHNEQFF	TGTGCCAGCAGCGGGGGACTAGCGGGCCACAATGAGCAGTTCTTC
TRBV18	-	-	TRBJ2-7	CVSSPQAEQYF	TGTGTCAGCTCACCACAGGCGGAGCAGTACTTC
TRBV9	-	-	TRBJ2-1	CASSVEAGNEQFF	TGTGCCAGCAGCGTAGAAGCGGGCAATGAGCAGTTCTTC
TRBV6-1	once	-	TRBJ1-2	CASRDDRWDSYGYTF	TGTGCCAGCAGAGACGACAGGTGGGATTCCTATGGCTACACCTTC
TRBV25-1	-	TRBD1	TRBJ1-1	CASSESTGFRNTEAFF	TGTGCCAGCAGTGAATCGACAGGGTTTAGGAACACTGAAGCTTTCTTT
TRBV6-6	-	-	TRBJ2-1	CASSYRGGDHEQFF	TGTGCCAGCAGTTACCGCGGAGGGGATCATGAGCAGTTCTTC
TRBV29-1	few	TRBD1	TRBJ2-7	CSVVTTGGSYEQYF	TGCAGCGTTGTGACGACAGGGGGCTCCTACGAGCAGTACTTC
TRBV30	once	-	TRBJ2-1	CAWSRTNEQFF	TGTGCCTGGAGCCGAACGAATGAGCAGTTCTTC
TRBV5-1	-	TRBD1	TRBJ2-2	CASSLRTGWTGELFF	TGCGCCAGCAGCTTACGGACAGGGTGGACCGGGGAGCTGTTTTTT
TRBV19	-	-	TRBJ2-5	CASSINPGGETQYF	TGTGCCAGTAGTATAAACCCAGGAGGGGAGACCCAGTACTTC
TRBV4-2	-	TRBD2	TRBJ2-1	CASSQAFQREGYNEQFF	TGTGCCAGCAGCCAAGCCTTCCAGCGGGAGGGTTACAATGAGCAGTTCTTC
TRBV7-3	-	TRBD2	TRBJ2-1	CASSLAGGLPFF	TGTGCCAGCAGCTTAGCGGGAGGGCTTCCGTTCTTC
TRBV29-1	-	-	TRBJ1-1	CSGRSGTIRTEAFF	TGCAGCGGCAGGAGTGGGACGATAAGAACTGAAGCTTTCTTT
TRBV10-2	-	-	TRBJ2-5	CASSEVGSQETQYF	TGCGCCAGCAGTGAGGTGGGGTCCCAAGAGACCCAGTACTTC
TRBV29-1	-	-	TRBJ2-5	CSVEGQETQYF	TGCAGCGTGGAGGGGCAAGAGACTCAGTACTTC
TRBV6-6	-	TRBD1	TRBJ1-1	CASSYRTGRAEAFF	TGTGCCAGCAGTTATAGGACAGGGAGGGCTGAAGCTTTCTTT
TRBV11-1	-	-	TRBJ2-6	CASSLPRGDRTF	TGTGCCAGCAGCCTCCCCCGCGGGGACAGGACTTTC